This record looks at one TCR beta chain sequence and its context. The data originate from a study of blood T cell repertoires in COVID-19. The V gene end was trimmed by 2 bases and the J gene end by 5 bases; junction bases not matched to a gene: 5. The CDR3 totals 15 residues. CDR1 is SNHLY, CDR2 FYNNEI, per germline. Assay: immunoSEQ multiplex PCR; the TCRdb copy retains only in-frame clones and omits some. The top ten clones hold 1.2% of a sample with 350,000 to 400,000 clones, about 88% of them seen once. The sequenced material came from PBMCs or T cells enriched from blood (not recorded which). This rearrangement joins TRBV2 to TRBJ1-1; TRBD1 matches 10 bases. This clonotype was obtained from a woman aged 18-30 years who had recovered from COVID-19. CDR3 residues: CASSERTGGDTEAFF. The CDR3 nucleotides are TGTGCCAGCAGTGAACGGACAGGGGGAGATACTGAAGCTTTCTTT. Variable domain in full (rest from reference TRBV2 and TRBJ1-1): EPEVTQTPSHQVTQMGQEVILRCVPISNHLYFYWYRQILGQKVEFLVSFYNNEISEKSEIFDDQFSVERPDGSNFTLKIRSTKLEDSAMYFCASSERTGGDTEAFFGQGTRLTVV.